Given below is one T cell receptor (beta chain) in context. What antigen it recognizes has not been identified. Qualities for individual bases were not recorded, and no much larger clone is one base off. This entry comes from a study of T cell responses to AZD1222 COVID-19 vaccine (dated by TCRdb to the early 2020s). For context, the study as a whole: TCR sequencing was performed for roughly 250 trial participants, of whom roughly 200 were given two doses of AZD1222 and around 26 were given two doses of MenACWY control vaccine. Trial participants were enrolled by age into 18-55, 56-69 and 70-plus year subgroups, with roughly 160, 29 and 62 TCR-sequenced participants respectively.

V trim: 3 bases; J trim: 7 bases; unmatched bases: 7. The germline V gene gives CDR1 as SGHRS and CDR2 as YFSETQ. From the cysteine up to the phenylalanine, the CDR3 has a length of 14 residues. Only CDR3 DNA remains: 42 bases, in frame from the first base. The time point label here, explained by the study, means: about 28 days (+/-7) after the second vaccine dose. AZD1222 recipients with second doses at about 4 weeks or about 12 weeks were pooled, because spike-specific TCR depth and breadth did not differ between schedules. The vaccinee samples were drawn from two UK trials, COV001 and COV002, one of which was a single-blind randomized controlled phase 2/3 trial testing AZD1222 (ChAdOx1 nCoV-19) in healthy adults. For TCRbeta chain sequencing, PBMC samples from trial participants were taken at day 0 and at day 28 after the second dose. The CDR3 regions of human TCRbeta chains were analyzed by immunosequencing. Regarding the original processing steps: TCRs in the repertoires were compared against a reference library of SARS-CoV-2-specific TCRs that had been generated with the MIRA antigen-specificity platform. Breadth was defined as the fraction of unique TCRs that were SARS-CoV-2-associated. Depth was defined as the fraction of total T cells that were SARS-CoV-2-associated. Each spike-specific TCR was assigned to its reactive spike region and to a CD4 or CD8 class using the MIRA data. Log10-transformed breadth and depth values were compared by one-way ANOVA with Sidak's multiple comparisons tests. TCRdb retrieved this table from immuneACCESS and kept in-frame rearrangements only. Not all clones are present; in checked studies, unresolved V genes account for under half, and no reason is known for the remainder. For V, J and clone size, that table is used; D and trimming come from the DNA. The sample has 35,000 to 45,000 clones on record, 80% to 85% of them singletons. The ten biggest clones cover 15% to 20% of the sample.

The study at large found these results: The whole spike protein was spanned by vaccine-associated CD4 TCRs, and dominant responses were seen in regions 160-218 and 743-854. Epitopes outside the regions mutated in the B.1.351 and B.1.1.7 variants were reportedly recognized by nearly half of the unique spike-specific TCRs. The 56-69-year group was small, and its depth increase did not reach significance, likely because of low power. Participants were mostly white British and included more females than males, and it was suggested by the authors that clonal diversity may have been underestimated. Only a handful of AZD1222 recipients were SARS-CoV-2 seropositive at baseline, limiting conclusions about previously exposed vaccinees. After two AZD1222 doses, both the breadth and the depth of spike-specific TCRs were significantly higher than at day 0 and than in MenACWY recipients. No day 14 peak-response samples were available, so repertoires were characterized only after the peak T cell response.

The TCR was taken from an adult who received the AZD1222 COVID-19 vaccine. The chain was built from TRBV5-1 and TRBJ1-1, with 9 bases in between that match TRBD1. The sample consisted of peripheral blood, taken 28 days after the second AZD1222 dose. The DNA sequence is as follows: TGCGCCAGCAGCTCGCGGACAGGGGTCAGTGAAGCTTTCTTT. Its translation is CASSSRTGVSEAFF.